The 17 T cell receptor beta chains presented below share a single source sample, sequenced in a study of glioma-infiltrating T cells after dendritic cell vaccination. This table comes from immunoSEQ multiplex PCR, and its TCRdb copy is limited to in-frame clones, with some not included. The data contain tens of thousands of clones, roughly 84% of them singletons. Documented time point: after dendritic cell vaccination, including at tumor progression/relapse. The specimen was blood, collected after dendritic cell vaccination. The receptors shown here come from a human donor with glioblastoma.

The V and J genes are TRBV29-1 and TRBJ2-7; 9 bases fit TRBD1. CDR3 length: 12 amino acids. Per germline, CDR1 SQVTM and CDR2 ANQGSEA. Here the CDR3 reads CSFGQGPYEQYF. The CDR3, as DNA: TGCAGTTTCGGACAGGGGCCCTACGAGCAGTACTTC.

The sample holds a few counts of this clone. J is TRBJ1-1 and V is TRBV7-2; 8 positions match TRBD1. Germline V CDR1 and CDR2: SGHTA, FQGNSA. This CDR3 region has 15 residues. Trimming at V came to 7 bases and at J to 2 bases, leaving 9 bases not matched to a gene. This CDR3 is CASTRTGRSNTEAFF. The DNA for the CDR3 is TGTGCCAGCACAAGGACAGGGAGAAGCAACACTGAAGCTTTCTTT.

The rearrangement uses TRBV4-3 and TRBJ2-7; 7 positions agree with TRBD1. The germline V gene encodes CDR1 LGHNA and CDR2 YSLEER. The CDR3 contains 15 residues. The V gene end was trimmed by 1 base and the J gene end by 2 bases; junction bases not matched to a gene: 5. The CDR3 sequence: CASSQGPGQPYEQYF. The CDR3 nucleotides read TGCGCCAGCAGCCAAGGTCCGGGACAGCCCTACGAGCAGTACTTC.

The CDR3: CASSQGLAGDSYEQYF. The CDR3 region has the DNA TGCGCCAGCAGCCAGGGGCTAGCGGGGGACTCCTACGAGCAGTACTTC. The chain is built from TRBV4-1 and TRBJ2-7; 10 positions agree with TRBD2. The J segment lost 0 bases and the V segment lost 3 bases, leaving 5 bases of the junction unmatched. The length of the CDR3 is 16 residues. Germline values: CDR1 MGHRA, CDR2 YSYEKL.

V gene TRBV4-2 combines with J gene TRBJ2-3; possible D gene TRBD2, 5 bases. V lost 0 bases to trimming and J lost 0 bases, with 10 bases between them. The germline V gene has CDR1 LGHNA and CDR2 YNFKEQ. The CDR3 contains 16 residues. In DNA, the CDR3 is TGTGCCAGCAGCCAAGAAAGCGGCCATAGCACAGATACGCAGTATTTT. It is translated as CASSQESGHSTDTQYF.

The rearrangement uses TRBV27 and TRBJ2-2; 10 nucleotides line up with TRBD2. From germline, CDR1 is MNHEY and CDR2 SMNVEV (reference sequence). J was trimmed by 2 bases and V by 2 bases; bases with no gene match: 20. This CDR3 comprises 22 residues. The CDR3 DNA sequence: TGTGCCAGCAGTTTAAGGGGATTCTTGGGGCTAGCGGGAGAGATAAACACCGGGGAGCTGTTTTTT. It codes for CASSLRGFLGLAGEINTGELFF.

The chain combines TRBV6-1 with TRBJ2-3, with D possibly TRBD1 on 6 matching bases. Deletions cut 5 bases from V and 2 bases from J, with 14 bases between. The germline V gene encodes CDR1 MNHNS and CDR2 SASEGT. The CDR3 length is 15 residues. CDR3 amino acids: CASSRSKGVTDTQYF. The DNA for the CDR3 is TGTGCCAGCAGTCGATCCAAGGGGGTCACAGATACGCAGTATTTT.

This chain joins TRBV6-5 and TRBJ2-5, with TRBD1 matching over 8 bases. The CDR3 spans 13 residues. Per the germline V gene, CDR1 is MNHEY and CDR2 is SVGAGI. With V trimmed by 5 bases and J by 4 bases, 3 bases remained unmatched. The chain's CDR3 is CASSAGGRETQYF. CDR3 DNA sequence: TGTGCCAGCAGTGCAGGGGGCCGAGAGACCCAGTACTTC.

V gene TRBV10-1 combines with J gene TRBJ2-7; the match to TRBD2 covers 11 bases. CDR1 is WNHNN, CDR2 SYGVQD, per germline (reference sequence). The CDR3 has 15 amino acids. Unmatched junction bases numbered 1, after V lost 0 bases and J lost 3 bases. The CDR3 here is CASSESTSGGYEQYF. The CDR3 DNA reads TGCGCCAGCAGTGAGTCCACTAGCGGGGGCTACGAGCAGTACTTC.

The rearrangement links TRBV6-1 to TRBJ2-3; TRBD2 matches 10 bases. Losses at the gene ends were 2 bases for V and 2 bases for J; bases not matched to a gene: 7. Germline V lookup: CDR1 MNHNS, CDR2 SASEGT. CDR3 length: 17 amino acids. The CDR3 sequence: CASSESALAGDTDTQYF. The CDR3 bases are TGTGCCAGCAGTGAAAGCGCCCTAGCGGGGGACACAGATACGCAGTATTTT.

This chain connects TRBV7-6 to TRBJ1-3; D is undetermined. The V gene lost 0 bases and the J gene lost 0 bases, with 12 bases spanning the gap. Germline loops: CDR1 SGHVS, CDR2 FNYEAQ. The CDR3 has 17 amino acids. The CDR3 protein is CASSLAVGGLSGNTIYF. The CDR3 DNA is TGTGCCAGCAGCTTAGCAGTTGGAGGTCTCTCTGGAAACACCATATATTTT.

This rearrangement joins TRBV7-2 to TRBJ1-1; D unresolved. CDR1 and CDR2 (germline): SGHTA, FQGNSA. The CDR3 runs to 15 residues. Trimming cost V 0 bases and J 1 base, with 9 bases left between them. CDR3 in DNA: TGTGCCAGCAGCTTAGCTACATCTTGGAACACTGAAGCTTTCTTT. Translation gives CASSLATSWNTEAFF.

CDR3 sequence (DNA): TGTGCCAGCAGCCAATCGAACCGGGACAGGGATGGCTATGGCTACACCTTC. This encodes CASSQSNRDRDGYGYTF. The V gene is TRBV16, the J gene TRBJ1-2, with 9 bases matching TRBD1. The CDR3 is made up of 17 amino acids. V was clipped by 0 bases and J by 4 bases; unmatched bases: 9. Germline-derived CDR1 and CDR2 are KGHSY and FQNENV.

V is TRBV7-9 and J is TRBJ1-6; D perhaps matches TRBD1 (6 bases). The CDR3 consists of 15 residues. The V gene's germline CDR1 is SEHNR and CDR2 FQNEAQ (reference sequence). V was shortened by 1 base and J by 7 bases, with 11 bases between the two germline ends. CDR3 amino acids: CASSLGTARNSPLHF. The CDR3 region has the DNA TGTGCCAGCAGCTTAGGGACAGCCCGAAATTCACCCCTCCACTTT.

V is TRBV5-4 and J is TRBJ2-5, with TRBD2 matching 7 bases. This CDR3 comprises 16 residues. Germline V gene sequence: CDR1 SGHNT, CDR2 YYREEE (reference sequence). V lost 3 bases, J lost 5 bases, and 13 bases stayed unmatched. CDR3 amino acids: CASSSKRGELGETQYF. CDR3 bases: TGTGCCAGCAGCTCCAAGCGGGGCGAACTCGGGGAGACCCAGTACTTC. The full variable domain, rest sourced from reference TRBV5-4 and TRBJ2-5, is ETGVTQSPTHLIKTRGQQVTLRCSSQSGHNTVSWYQQALGQGPQFIFQYYREEENGRGNFPPRFSGLQFPNYSSELNVNALELDDSALYLCASSSKRGELGETQYFGPGTRLLVL.

The V call is TRBV2, the J call TRBJ2-2; D not resolved. Germline CDR1 is SNHLY and CDR2 is FYNNEI. The V end was cut by 8 bases, the J end by 4 bases, with 11 bases between. The CDR3 runs 13 residues. CDR3 amino acids: CASGPGSTGELFF. Written as DNA, the CDR3 is TGTGCCAGCGGGCCTGGCTCCACCGGGGAGCTGTTTTTT.

The sample holds a few counts of this clone. The genes are TRBV7-2 and TRBJ2-5; D ambiguous. V shed 5 bases and J shed 2 bases, with 6 bases lying between them. CDR1 and CDR2 (germline): SGHTA, FQGNSA. The CDR3 totals 12 residues. The CDR3 nucleotides read TGTGCCAGCAGCCTCGTACAAGAGACCCAGTACTTC. Translating gives CASSLVQETQYF.